A selection of T cell receptor beta chains follows, all from one sample in a study of blood T cell repertoires in COVID-19. Sequencing used immunoSEQ multiplex PCR; TCRdb keeps in-frame clones, though not all of them. Among about 130,000 clones listed, approximately 88% were seen once. Sequenced material: peripheral blood. These receptors were collected from a woman of 80 years or more with acute or convalescent COVID-19. Both conserved end residues are part of each CDR3.

J | V | CDR3
TRBJ1-4 | TRBV5-6 | CASSLELREKLFF
TRBJ1-5 | TRBV28 | CASRRHGNQPQHF
TRBJ1-2 | TRBV2 | CASTKEGGDGYTF
TRBJ2-7 | TRBV13 | CASSQRRHYEQYF
TRBJ2-7 | TRBV5-4 | CASSSQGKGYEQYF
TRBJ1-4 | TRBV6-5 | CASSWTATNEKLFF
TRBJ2-7 | TRBV11-2 | CASSLGQTSYEQYF
TRBJ1-1 | TRBV15 | CATQRQLNTEAFF
TRBJ2-1 | TRBV7-8 | CASSLSGLSSYNEQFF
TRBJ1-2 | TRBV6-2/TRBV6-3 | CASSYSETGLVYGYTF
TRBJ1-1 | TRBV7-8 | CASSSSAGTGRTEAFF
TRBJ2-2 | TRBV7-8 | CAGGTPSGNTGELFF
TRBJ2-1 | TRBV6-6 | CASSQGLSEQFF
TRBJ2-2 | TRBV7-9 | CASSLGRVNTGELFF
TRBJ2-3 | TRBV19 | CASSNPGLAGGIFTDTQYF
TRBJ2-3 | TRBV24-1 | CATSAAGDTDTQYF
TRBJ1-1 | TRBV5-6 | CASSLEGADTEAFF
TRBJ1-2 | TRBV7-9 | CASSPRTTSYGYTF
TRBJ1-5 | TRBV7-2 | CASSLAERGRDQPQHF
TRBJ1-4 | TRBV19 | CASRHEGNEKLFF
TRBJ1-2 | TRBV29-1 | CSVDDRGLNYGYTF
TRBJ2-2 | TRBV6-6 | CASSPTSAGVNTGELFF
TRBJ1-2 | TRBV6-2/TRBV6-3 | CASSTRSGTGGYGYTF
TRBJ1-3 | TRBV11-2 | CASSYQTLASSGNTIYF
TRBJ1-6 | TRBV18 | CASSPPGNYQNSPLHF
TRBJ1-2 | TRBV10-3 | CAISPIDRGSGYTF
TRBJ2-5 | TRBV4-3 | CASSQSGLAGGKNMRETQYF
TRBJ2-7 | TRBV1 | CTSSQNSGLAGGCSYEQYF
TRBJ1-5 | TRBV2 | CASSRGGDNQPQHF
TRBJ1-2 | TRBV7-8 | CASSLGSGIYGYTF
TRBJ2-7 | TRBV3-1/TRBV3-2 | CASSHRGQTYEQYF
TRBJ2-5 | TRBV2 | CASSEGATTPTQYF
TRBJ1-5 | TRBV30 | CAWSVSGGQPQHF
TRBJ2-3 | TRBV11-2 | CASSLGLSDTQYF
TRBJ1-5 | TRBV6-9 | CASSYEGHGYSNQPQHF
TRBJ1-1 | TRBV5-4 | CATLWGGRADTEAFF
TRBJ1-5 | TRBV6-5 | CASIPGGNQPQHF
TRBJ1-3 | TRBV30 | CAWSRESGNTIYF
TRBJ2-1 | TRBV11-2 | CASSAELAGEQFF
TRBJ1-6 | TRBV4-3 | CASSQDLGGAGSPLHF
TRBJ2-3 | TRBV7-7 | CASSPRTSGSSTDTQYF